The T cell receptor beta chain described here comes from a study of T cell repertoires in cytomegalovirus infection. About this clonotype: Its antigen is undetermined.

General study points: Based on cumulative public TCR beta family frequency, carriers of CMV plus the relevant HLA were identified. CMV-specific TCR beta clonotypes restricted by HLA-C dominated the ex vivo response.

Trimming at V came to 5 bases and at J to 6 bases, leaving 25 bases not matched to a gene. The germline V gene encodes CDR1 LNHDA and CDR2 SQIVND (reference sequence). The CDR3 is 22 residues long. MiXCR, run by TCRdb on the reads, gives a single entry per CDR3 protein. The table includes about 680,000 distinct CDR3 sequences, 20% to 25% detected once. This sequence was found in a human donor in good health (CMV status not recorded). Some clones in this sample may be carry-over from other donors' samples. The material sequenced was CD8+ T cells from PBMCs. V is TRBV19 and J is TRBJ2-1; 13 nucleotides match TRBD2. CDR3 protein: CASSFDPQGLAGQSVHPNEQFF. The CDR3 bases are TGTGCCAGTAGTTTCGACCCCCAGGGACTAGCGGGACAGTCAGTGCACCCCAATGAGCAGTTCTTC.